These 17 T cell receptor beta chains were all obtained from the same sample, sequenced in a study of long-term antiretroviral therapy in people with HIV. The immunoSEQ assay was v3.0, run at survey level. The repertoire was sequenced with immunoSEQ multiplex PCR; TCRdb's copy has only in-frame clones and lacks some. The sample contains tens of thousands of clones, 80% to 90% of which appear only once. The material sequenced was unsorted PBMCs, taken approximately 2.7 years before starting antiretroviral therapy. Receptors were obtained from a woman aged 30 to 39 with HIV.

The chain is built from TRBV6-1 and TRBJ1-1, with 8 positions matching TRBD1. The CDR3 sequence is 14 residues long. The V segment lost 6 bases and the J segment 1 base; nucleotides outside the gene matches: 4. Germline assignment: CDR1 MNHNS and CDR2 SASEGT. The CDR3 loop is CASRTGVGNTEAFF. The CDR3 DNA follows: TGTGCCAGCAGGACAGGGGTAGGGAACACTGAAGCTTTCTTT.

V and J are TRBV6-1 and TRBJ2-1, with 11 positions matching TRBD2. V gave up 6 bases and J gave up 6 bases; unmatched junction bases: 7. Per the germline V gene, CDR1 is MNHNS and CDR2 is SASEGT. There are 15 residues in the CDR3. Written as DNA, the CDR3 is TGTGCCAGCAGCCTACGTAGCGGGGGGGTCAATGAGCAGTTCTTC. Protein product: CASSLRSGGVNEQFF.

This sequence joins TRBV9 and TRBJ1-2; TRBD1 agrees at 7 bases. CDR1 SGDLS and CDR2 YYNGEE come from the germline V gene. The V gene end was trimmed by 0 bases and the J gene end by 6 bases; junction bases not matched to a gene: 2. CDR3 length equals 13 residues. CDR3 sequence: CASSVVQGDGYTF. The DNA for the CDR3 is TGTGCCAGCAGCGTAGTCCAGGGGGATGGCTACACCTTC.

J is TRBJ2-3 and V is TRBV27, with D perhaps TRBD2 (5 bases). This CDR3 contains 14 residues. V was pared by 5 bases and J by 2 bases, with 11 bases between. The V gene's germline CDR1 is MNHEY and CDR2 SMNVEV (reference sequence). Written as DNA, the CDR3 is TGTGCCAGCAGTCGTCTAGACTACACAGATACGCAGTATTTT. This sequence encodes CASSRLDYTDTQYF.

This rearrangement joins TRBV27 to TRBJ2-2, with 8 bases that match TRBD1. V shed 5 bases and J 1 base; nucleotides not matched to a gene: 0. Germline CDR1 reads MNHEY; CDR2 reads SMNVEV (reference sequence). This CDR3 has 14 residues. CDR3 sequence: CASSGQGNTGELFF. The CDR3 DNA reads TGTGCCAGCAGTGGACAGGGGAACACCGGGGAGCTGTTTTTT.

V usage is TRBV2 and J usage is TRBJ1-5; no clear D gene. The V and J ends lost 3 bases and 3 bases respectively, with 9 bases between them. CDR3 length: 14 amino acids. Germline assignment: CDR1 SNHLY and CDR2 FYNNEI. CDR3 coding DNA: TGTGCCAGCAGTGACTCGGGATACAATCAGCCCCAGCATTTT. It codes for CASSDSGYNQPQHF.

The J gene is TRBJ2-5, the V gene TRBV2; TRBD2 might be the D (6 bases). The germline gives CDR1 SNHLY, CDR2 FYNNEI. V lost 8 bases and J lost 0, with 13 bases in between. The CDR3 length is 14 residues. CDR3 sequence reads: CASLEGWNQETQYF. As DNA, the CDR3 is TGTGCCAGCTTGGAGGGGTGGAACCAAGAGACCCAGTACTTC.

This rearrangement joins TRBV6-5 to TRBJ1-4; 7 nucleotides agree with TRBD1. The CDR3 spans 13 residues. Germline trimming cut 10 bases from V and 11 bases from J; bases unmatched to any gene: 13. Germline-derived CDR1 and CDR2 are MNHEY and SVGAGI. This CDR3 is CANPTGFGKKLFF. CDR3 in DNA: TGTGCCAACCCGACAGGGTTTGGTAAGAAACTGTTTTTT.

The chain is built from TRBV5-4 and TRBJ2-7, with no clear D. Germline CDR1 SGHNT, CDR2 YYREEE (reference sequence). This CDR3 region has 15 residues. V lost 6 bases, J lost 2 bases, and 18 bases lay in between. CDR3 protein: CASTSQSDGAYEQYV. CDR3 nucleotide sequence: TGTGCCAGCACCTCCCAAAGTGACGGAGCCTACGAGCAGTACGTC.

The chain joins TRBV5-4 to TRBJ1-5; 8 bases match TRBD1. The CDR3 totals 19 residues. With V trimmed by 1 base and J by 6 bases, 18 bases remained unmatched. Germline loops: CDR1 SGHNT, CDR2 YYREEE (reference sequence). CDR3: CASSLNGSSAGGACQPQHF. CDR3 DNA sequence: TGTGCCAGCAGCTTGAACGGCAGTAGTGCAGGGGGCGCCTGTCAGCCCCAGCATTTT. The variable domain in full, completed from reference TRBV5-4 and TRBJ1-5, reads ETGVTQSPTHLIKTRGQQVTLRCSSQSGHNTVSWYQQALGQGPQFIFQYYREEENGRGNFPPRFSGLQFPNYSSELNVNALELDDSALYLCASSLNGSSAGGACQPQHFGDGTRLSIL.

This clone was recorded a few times. The V gene is TRBV7-9, the J gene TRBJ1-1, with D unresolved. The CDR3 contains 14 residues. From germline, CDR1 is SEHNR and CDR2 FQNEAQ (reference sequence). The V end was cut by 5 bases, the J end by 4 bases, with 14 bases between. The CDR3 here is CASSEEGVGTEAFF. CDR3 nucleotides: TGTGCCAGCAGCGAGGAGGGAGTCGGCACTGAAGCTTTCTTT.

The chain uses TRBV4-1 and TRBJ1-6; D ambiguous. Germline assignment: CDR1 MGHRA and CDR2 YSYEKL. The CDR3 is 16 residues long. Trimming cost V 4 bases and J 7 bases, with 17 bases left between them. The CDR3: CASSPSGREVNSPLHF. In DNA, the CDR3 is TGCGCCAGCAGCCCGTCGGGGAGAGAGGTCAATTCACCCCTCCACTTT.

The chain uses TRBV6-5 and TRBJ2-1, with 7 bases lining up with TRBD1. The CDR3 has 15 residues. Germline CDR1 MNHEY, CDR2 SVGAGI. Germline trimming cut 2 bases from V and 3 bases from J; bases unmatched to any gene: 4. The CDR3 DNA sequence: TGTGCCAGCAGTTACCCGGGACAGAACTACAATGAGCAGTTCTTC. It is translated as CASSYPGQNYNEQFF.

The chain combines TRBV14 with TRBJ2-3; TRBD1 might be the D (6 bases). Germline assignment: CDR1 SGHDN and CDR2 FVKESK. This CDR3 comprises 16 residues. V was trimmed by 1 base and J by 6 bases, leaving 17 bases between them. DNA for the CDR3: TGTGCCAGCAGCCAAGTAGGTGGGGGCCTCATGGATACGCAGTATTTT. This sequence encodes CASSQVGGGLMDTQYF.

This chain joins TRBV5-5 and TRBJ1-2; D ambiguous. V dropped 2 bases and J dropped 2 bases, with 16 bases sitting between them. The CDR3 covers 16 residues. The germline CDR1 and CDR2 sequences are SGHKS and YYEKEE (reference sequence). CDR3 sequence reads: CASSLRELLLNYGYTF. CDR3 coding DNA: TGTGCCAGCAGCTTAAGGGAACTGCTACTAAACTATGGCTACACCTTC.

This sequence joins TRBV4-1 and TRBJ2-2, with 12 bases that match TRBD2. Per the germline V gene, CDR1 is MGHRA and CDR2 is YSYEKL. The CDR3 totals 16 residues. V lost 3 bases to trimming and J lost 5 bases; unmatched junction nucleotides: 4. The CDR3 loop is CASSQRLAGVTGELFF. The CDR3 DNA follows: TGCGCCAGCAGCCAGAGACTAGCGGGGGTTACCGGGGAGCTGTTTTTT.

The rearrangement links TRBV5-6 to TRBJ2-7; possibly TRBD1 or TRBD2 for D (5 bases each). This CDR3 contains 14 residues. Trimming shortened V by 0 bases and J by 2 bases, and 9 bases separated the two germline ends. CDR1 is SGHDT and CDR2 is YYEEEE in the germline V gene. The CDR3 loop is CASSLGWGTYEQYV. The CDR3 DNA is TGTGCCAGCAGCTTGGGATGGGGGACCTACGAGCAGTACGTC.